The sequence of this TCR beta chain was determined in a study of radiation and T cells in renal cell carcinoma. Time point here: blood 4 weeks post-SBRT, at nephrectomy. Specified treatment: 15 Gy SBRT to primary tumor, nephrectomy 4 weeks later. Here immunoSEQ multiplex PCR was the method, and the copy in TCRdb shows in-frame clones only, minus some. This repertoire shows roughly 100,000 clones, 75% to 85% found once; its top ten account for approximately 6.9%. Germline CDR1 MNHEY, CDR2 SVGAGI. This CDR3 region has 14 residues. V shed 6 bases and J shed 5 bases, with 16 bases lying between them. In its sample, this clone was seen once.

The V and J genes are TRBV6-5 and TRBJ1-1; D perhaps matches TRBD1 (6 bases). The receptor was isolated from a man aged 55 to 70 with renal cell carcinoma. The material sequenced was blood, taken from a patient whose treatment included radiotherapy and nephrectomy. DNA of the CDR3: TGTGCCAGCAGCTACAGGGTCGGGCGAACTGAAGCTTTCTTT. Its protein product is CASSYRVGRTEAFF.